This T cell receptor (beta chain) was captured by sequencing in a study of memory CD4+ T cells and cytomegalovirus serostatus. Study overall: This sample comes from healthy Belgian adults, about 10 CMV seropositive, roughly 22 seronegative.

Single viable CD3+CD4+CD8-CD45RO+ cells were sorted as the memory CD4+ T cells. The data were produced by immunoSEQ multiplex PCR, yet TCRdb's version contains in-frame clones alone and is incomplete. Altogether tens of thousands of clones are present, approximately 80% being singletons, with the ten largest covering 1.1%. This sequence was found in an adult in good health and CMV-seronegative. Material: memory CD4+ T cells from blood.

DNA for the CDR3: TGTGCTAGTGGTAGGAGCGTCACCTCCTACGAGCAGTACTTC. This translates into CASGRSVTSYEQYF. This sequence joins TRBV12-5 and TRBJ2-7; no clear D. This CDR3 is 14 amino acids long. The germline V and J ends were trimmed by 5 bases and 0 bases, with 11 bases remaining between them. Germline loops: CDR1 LGHNT, CDR2 FRNRAP.